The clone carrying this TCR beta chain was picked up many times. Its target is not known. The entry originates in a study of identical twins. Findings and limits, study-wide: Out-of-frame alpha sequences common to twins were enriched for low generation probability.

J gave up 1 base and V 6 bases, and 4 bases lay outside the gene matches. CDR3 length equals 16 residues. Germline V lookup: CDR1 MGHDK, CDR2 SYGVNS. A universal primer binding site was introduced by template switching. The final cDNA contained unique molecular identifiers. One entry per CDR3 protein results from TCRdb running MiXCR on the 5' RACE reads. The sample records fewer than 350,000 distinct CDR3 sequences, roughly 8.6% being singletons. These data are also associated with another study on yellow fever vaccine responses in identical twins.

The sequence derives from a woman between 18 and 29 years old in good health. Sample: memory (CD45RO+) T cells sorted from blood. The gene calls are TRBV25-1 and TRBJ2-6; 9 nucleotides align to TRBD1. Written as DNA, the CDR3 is TGTGCCAGCAGAGACAGGGGGGAATCTGGGGCCAACGTCCTGACTTTC. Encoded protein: CASRDRGESGANVLTF.